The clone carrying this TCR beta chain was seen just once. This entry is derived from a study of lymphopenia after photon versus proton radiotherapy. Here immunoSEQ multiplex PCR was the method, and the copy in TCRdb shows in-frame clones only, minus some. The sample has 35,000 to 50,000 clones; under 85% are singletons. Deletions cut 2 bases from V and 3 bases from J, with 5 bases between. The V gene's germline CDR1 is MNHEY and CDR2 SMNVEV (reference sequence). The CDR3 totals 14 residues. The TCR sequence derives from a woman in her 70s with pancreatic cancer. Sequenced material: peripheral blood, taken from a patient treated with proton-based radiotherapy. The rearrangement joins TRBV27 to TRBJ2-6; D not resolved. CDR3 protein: CASSLKGGANVLTF. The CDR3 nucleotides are TGTGCCAGCAGTTTAAAGGGTGGGGCCAACGTCCTGACTTTC.